This TCR beta chain was sequenced for a study of identical twins. The CDR3 length is 15 residues. The germline gives CDR1 SGDLS, CDR2 YYNGEE. Regarding the study as a whole: Findings came from cross-sectional statistics, without long-term follow-up of donors. Fewer insertions marked abundant cord blood beta clonotypes; young adult naive trended weakly, memory not at all.

To note about this clonotype: Its antigen is not identified. Just one base apart from a much larger clone, this may be a read error.

Template switching (which added a universal primer site) was used, and cDNA carried unique molecular identifiers. TCRdb re-analysed the 5' RACE reads in MiXCR, keeping a single row per CDR3 protein. The repertoire has roughly 1.6 million distinct CDR3 sequences, around 29% of them found once; the top ten carry more than 0.25%. Source material: cord blood. The clonotype comes from a newborn girl in good health. The chain employs TRBV9 and TRBJ2-7; a possible D gene is TRBD1 (5 bases). The CDR3 sequence: CASSVAPLTEYGQYF. The CDR3, as DNA: TGTGCCAGCAGCGTAGCCCCACTGACAGAATACGGGCAGTACTTC. Combining the CDR3 with reference TRBV9 and TRBJ2-7 gives the whole variable domain DSGVTQTPKHLITATGQRVTLRCSPRSGDLSVYWYQQSLDQGLQFLIQYYNGEERAKGNILERFSAQQFPDLHSELNLSSLELGDSALYFCASSVAPLTEYGQYFGPGTRLTVT.